This TCR beta chain was observed in a study of beta chain features in type 1 diabetes. CDR3 size: 16 residues. V lost 4 bases to trimming and J lost 0 bases, with 15 bases between them. Per germline, CDR1 KGHSH and CDR2 LQKENI. Expressed TCRB transcripts were sequenced because the entire RNA isolate underwent reverse transcription. Libraries were prepared by immunoSEQ multiplex PCR; TCRdb keeps only in-frame clonotypes and omits some of them. The sample has 130,000 to 150,000 clones, nearly 50% seen once. This sequence was found in a man younger than 30 in good health. Sequenced input: Tregs from blood. The gene calls are TRBV18 and TRBJ1-1; possibly TRBD1 for D (6 bases). The CDR3 coding sequence is TGTGCCAGCTCACAGGACAGTTTACCCATGAACACTGAAGCTTTCTTT. Translated: CASSQDSLPMNTEAFF. Supplemented by reference TRBV18 and TRBJ1-1, the full variable domain reads NAGVMQNPRHLVRRRGQEARLRCSPMKGHSHVYWYRQLPEEGLKFMVYLQKENIIDESGMPKERFSAEFPKEGPSILRIQQVVRGDSAAYFCASSQDSLPMNTEAFFGQGTRLTVV.